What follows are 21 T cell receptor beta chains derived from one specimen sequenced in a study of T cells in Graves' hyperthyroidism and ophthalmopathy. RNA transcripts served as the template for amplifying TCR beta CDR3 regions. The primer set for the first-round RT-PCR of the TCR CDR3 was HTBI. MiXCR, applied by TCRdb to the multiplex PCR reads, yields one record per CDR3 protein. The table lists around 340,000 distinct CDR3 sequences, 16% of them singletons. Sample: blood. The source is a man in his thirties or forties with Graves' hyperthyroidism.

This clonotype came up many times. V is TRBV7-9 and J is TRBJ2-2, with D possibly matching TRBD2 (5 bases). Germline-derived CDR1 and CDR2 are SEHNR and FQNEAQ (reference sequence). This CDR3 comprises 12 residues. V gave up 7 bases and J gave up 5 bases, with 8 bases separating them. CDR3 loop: CASTGGTGELFF. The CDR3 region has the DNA TGTGCCAGCACCGGAGGTACCGGGGAGCTGTTTTTT.

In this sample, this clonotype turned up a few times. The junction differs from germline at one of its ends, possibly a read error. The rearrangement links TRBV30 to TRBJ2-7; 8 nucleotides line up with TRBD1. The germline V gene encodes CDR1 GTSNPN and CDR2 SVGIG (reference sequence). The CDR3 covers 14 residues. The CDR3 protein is CAWSGGTGAYERYF. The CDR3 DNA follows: TGTGCCTGGAGTGGCGGGACAGGTGCCTACGAGCGGTACTTC. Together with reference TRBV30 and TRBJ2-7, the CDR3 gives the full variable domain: SQTIHQWPATLVQPVGSPLSLECTVEGTSNPNLYWYRQAAGRGLQLLFYSVGIGQISSEVPQNLSASRPQDRQFILSSKKLLLSDSGFYLCAWSGGTGAYERYFGPGTRLTVT.

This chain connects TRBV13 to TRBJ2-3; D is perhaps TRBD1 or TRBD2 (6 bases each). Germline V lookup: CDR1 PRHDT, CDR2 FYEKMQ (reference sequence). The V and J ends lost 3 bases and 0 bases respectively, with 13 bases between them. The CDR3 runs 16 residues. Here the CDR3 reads CASSLGAGPSTDTQYF. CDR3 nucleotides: TGTGCCAGCAGCTTGGGGGCGGGACCTAGCACAGATACGCAGTATTTT.

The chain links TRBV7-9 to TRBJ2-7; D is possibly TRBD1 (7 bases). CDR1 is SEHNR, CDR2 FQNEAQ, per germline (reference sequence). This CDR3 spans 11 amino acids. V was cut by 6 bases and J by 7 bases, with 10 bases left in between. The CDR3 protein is CASRPGGEQYF. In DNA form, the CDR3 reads TGTGCCAGCAGACCAGGGGGGGAGCAGTACTTC.

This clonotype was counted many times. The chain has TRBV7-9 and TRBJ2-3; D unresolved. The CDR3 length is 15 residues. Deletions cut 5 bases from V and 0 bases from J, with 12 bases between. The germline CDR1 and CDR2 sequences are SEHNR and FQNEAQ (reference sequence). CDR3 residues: CASSPTVLSTDTQYF. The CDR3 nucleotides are TGTGCCAGCAGCCCCACAGTTCTGAGCACAGATACGCAGTATTTT.

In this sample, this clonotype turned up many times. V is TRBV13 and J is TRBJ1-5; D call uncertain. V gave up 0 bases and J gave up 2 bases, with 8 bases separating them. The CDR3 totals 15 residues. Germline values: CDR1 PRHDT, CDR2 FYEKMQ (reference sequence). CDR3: CASSLGGRGNQPQHF. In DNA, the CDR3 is TGTGCCAGCAGCTTAGGGGGCCGGGGCAATCAGCCCCAGCATTTT.

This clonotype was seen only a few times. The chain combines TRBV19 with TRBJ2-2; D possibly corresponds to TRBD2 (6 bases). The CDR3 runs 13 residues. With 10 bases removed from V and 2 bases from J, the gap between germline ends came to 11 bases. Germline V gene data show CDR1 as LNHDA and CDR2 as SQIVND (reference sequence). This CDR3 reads CATGLTNTGELFF. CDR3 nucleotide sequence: TGTGCCACCGGACTAACAAACACCGGGGAGCTGTTTTTT.

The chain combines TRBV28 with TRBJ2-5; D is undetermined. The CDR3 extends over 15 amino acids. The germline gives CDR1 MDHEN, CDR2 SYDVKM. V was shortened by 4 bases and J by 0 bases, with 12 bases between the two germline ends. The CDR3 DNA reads TGTGCCAGCAGTTCGCTCTGGACGGACCAAGAGACCCAGTACTTC. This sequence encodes CASSSLWTDQETQYF.

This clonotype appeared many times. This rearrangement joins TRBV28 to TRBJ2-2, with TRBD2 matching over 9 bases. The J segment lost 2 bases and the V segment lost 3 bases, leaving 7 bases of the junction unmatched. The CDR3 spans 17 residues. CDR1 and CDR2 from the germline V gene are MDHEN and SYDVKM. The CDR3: CASSLGPGLANTGELFF. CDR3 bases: TGTGCCAGCAGTTTGGGCCCGGGACTAGCCAACACCGGGGAGCTGTTTTTT. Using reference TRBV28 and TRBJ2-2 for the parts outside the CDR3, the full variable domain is DVKVTQSSRYLVKRTGEKVFLECVQDMDHENMFWYRQDPGLGLRLIYFSYDVKMKEKGDIPEGYSVSREKKERFSLILESASTNQTSMYLCASSLGPGLANTGELFFGEGSRLTVL.

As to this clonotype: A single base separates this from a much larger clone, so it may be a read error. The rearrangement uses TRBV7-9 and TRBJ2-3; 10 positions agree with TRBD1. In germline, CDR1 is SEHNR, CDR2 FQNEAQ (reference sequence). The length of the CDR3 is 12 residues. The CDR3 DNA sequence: TGTGCCAGCGGCTTCGACAGGGGGCTTAAGTATTTT. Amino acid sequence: CASGFDRGLKYF.

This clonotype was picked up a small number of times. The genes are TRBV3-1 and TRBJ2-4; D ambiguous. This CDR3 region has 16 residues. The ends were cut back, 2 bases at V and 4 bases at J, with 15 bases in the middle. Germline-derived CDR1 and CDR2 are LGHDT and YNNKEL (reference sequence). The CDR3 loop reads CASSQTKVLVKNIQYF. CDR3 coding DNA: TGTGCCAGCAGCCAAACCAAGGTCCTAGTGAAAAACATTCAGTACTTC.

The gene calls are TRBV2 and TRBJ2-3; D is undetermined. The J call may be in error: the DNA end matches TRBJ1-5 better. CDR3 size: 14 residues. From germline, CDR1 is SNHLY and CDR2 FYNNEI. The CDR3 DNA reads TGTGCCAGCAGTTTTCTAGGTCGATCAGATACGCAGCATTTT. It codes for CASSFLGRSDTQHF.

In DNA form, the CDR3 reads TGTGCCAGCACCCCGTTTGGGGCTTACAATGAGCAGTTCTTC. It codes for CASTPFGAYNEQFF. V and J are TRBV11-2 and TRBJ2-1, with a tentative D call TRBD1 (5 bases). CDR1 is SGHAT, CDR2 FQNNGV, per germline. There are 14 residues in the CDR3. Trimming removed 7 bases from V and 4 bases from J, with 14 bases in between.

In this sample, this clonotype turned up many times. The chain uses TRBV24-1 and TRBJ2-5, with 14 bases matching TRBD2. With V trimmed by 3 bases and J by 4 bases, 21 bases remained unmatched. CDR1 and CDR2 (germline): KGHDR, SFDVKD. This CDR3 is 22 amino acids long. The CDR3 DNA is TGTGCCACCAGTGATATGAGACTAGCGGGAGGGCCTGCGAGGGGGAGAATAGAGACCCAGTACTTC. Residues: CATSDMRLAGGPARGRIETQYF.

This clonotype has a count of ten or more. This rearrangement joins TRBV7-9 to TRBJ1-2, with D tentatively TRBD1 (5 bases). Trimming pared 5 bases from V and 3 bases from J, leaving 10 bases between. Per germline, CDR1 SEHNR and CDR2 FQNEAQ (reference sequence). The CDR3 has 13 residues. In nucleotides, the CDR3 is TGTGCCAGCAGCCTAGGGGCTCACTATGGCTACACCTTC. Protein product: CASSLGAHYGYTF.

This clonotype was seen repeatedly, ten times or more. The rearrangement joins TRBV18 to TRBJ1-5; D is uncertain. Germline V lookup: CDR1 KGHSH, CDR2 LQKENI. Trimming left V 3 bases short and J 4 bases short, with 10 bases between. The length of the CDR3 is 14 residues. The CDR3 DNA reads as TGTGCCAGCTCACCGGTCGTGGGGAATCAGCCCCAGCATTTT. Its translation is CASSPVVGNQPQHF.

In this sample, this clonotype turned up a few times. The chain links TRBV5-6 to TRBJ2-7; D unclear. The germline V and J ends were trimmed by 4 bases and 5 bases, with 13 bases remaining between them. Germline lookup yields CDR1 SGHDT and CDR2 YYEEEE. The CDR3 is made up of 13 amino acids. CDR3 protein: CASSVGPGDEQYF. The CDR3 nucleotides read TGTGCCAGCAGCGTGGGTCCGGGTGACGAGCAGTACTTC.

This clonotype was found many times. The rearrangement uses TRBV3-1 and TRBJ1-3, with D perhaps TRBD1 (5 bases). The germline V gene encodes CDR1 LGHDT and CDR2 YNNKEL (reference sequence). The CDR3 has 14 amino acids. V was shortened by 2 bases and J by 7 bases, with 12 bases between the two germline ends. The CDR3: CASSQQGSPNTIYF. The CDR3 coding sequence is TGTGCCAGCAGCCAACAGGGCAGTCCGAACACCATATATTTT.

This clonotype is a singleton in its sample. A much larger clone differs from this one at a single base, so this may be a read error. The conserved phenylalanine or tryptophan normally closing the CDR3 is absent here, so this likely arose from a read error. The CDR3 spells CASSSDMNTEAFL. As DNA, the CDR3 is TGCGCCAGCAGCTCGGACATGAACACTGAAGCTTTCCTT. The chain recombines TRBV5-1 with TRBJ1-1; weak D call: TRBD1 (5 bases). The V gene lost 3 bases and the J gene lost 0 bases, with 6 bases spanning the gap. The CDR3 runs to 13 residues. CDR1 SGHRS and CDR2 YFSETQ come from the germline V gene.

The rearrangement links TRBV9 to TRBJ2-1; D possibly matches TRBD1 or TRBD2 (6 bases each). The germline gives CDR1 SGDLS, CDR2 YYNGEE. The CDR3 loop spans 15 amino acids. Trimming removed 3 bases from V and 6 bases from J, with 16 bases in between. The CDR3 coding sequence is TGTGCCAGCAGCGGGGGTCTGGGGGGCGGCAATGAGCAGTTCTTC. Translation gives CASSGGLGGGNEQFF.

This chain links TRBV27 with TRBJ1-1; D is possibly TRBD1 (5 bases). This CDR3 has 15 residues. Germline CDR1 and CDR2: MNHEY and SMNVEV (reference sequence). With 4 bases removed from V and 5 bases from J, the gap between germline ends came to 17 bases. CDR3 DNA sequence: TGTGCCAGCAGTTGGGGCTCCCCTATAGGTACTGAAGCTTTCTTT. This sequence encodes CASSWGSPIGTEAFF.